This TCR beta chain appears in the sequencing data of a study of shared clonotypes between healthy human individuals. Study-wide points: Non-shared clonotypes displayed generation probabilities falling below those of clonotypes present in all four donors.

Notes on this clone: Antigen unknown.

V was trimmed by 2 bases and J by 5 bases, leaving 7 bases between them. In germline, CDR1 is SGHKS, CDR2 YYEKEE (reference sequence). This CDR3 region has 13 residues. CD4+ cells underwent separation, giving CD45RA+ naive and CD45RA-negative memory subsets. Some clones are missing from TCRdb's copy, which holds only in-frame ones; the method was immunoSEQ multiplex PCR. The table records 1.4 million to 1.5 million clones, 96% of them present only once. This chain links TRBV5-5 with TRBJ2-2; D may be TRBD1 or TRBD2 (5 bases each). The specimen sequenced was naive CD4+ T cells sorted from blood. Subset given: CD45RA+ positively selected. This TCR was sampled from a man aged 25 to 40 in good health. The CDR3 DNA is TGTGCCAGCAGCTTTTGGGGGACCGGGGAGCTGTTTTTT. Its translation: CASSFWGTGELFF.